Here is one TCR beta chain with its context. Its antigen is unknown. V shed 7 bases and J 4 bases; nucleotides not matched to a gene: 2. Germline assignment: CDR1 SNHLY and CDR2 FYNNEI. The CDR3 covers 12 residues. Using immunoSEQ multiplex PCR, the repertoire was profiled, and TCRdb retains in-frame clones only, with some absent. The profile shows roughly 1,100,000 clones, 65% to 80% of them singletons. Only Caucasian adults living in Nashville, Tennessee served as donors. The source of the sample is a study of shared clonotypes between healthy human individuals. Background on the study: Each donor's CD4 naive and CD4 memory cells filled three plates apiece, CD8 naive two, and CD8 memory one. Study-level points and caveats: Among non-shared clonotypes, generation probabilities were lower than among those shared by all four donors. Naive subsets generally exceeded memory subsets in estimated richness.

The origin of this receptor is a man between 18 and 35 years old in good health. The chain employs TRBV2 and TRBJ2-5; 8 nucleotides match TRBD1. The material sequenced was memory CD4+ T cells sorted from blood. Subset in this sample: CD45RA-negative fraction. The CDR3 loop reads CASTRGRETQYF. In DNA form, the CDR3 reads TGTGCCAGCACCAGGGGGCGAGAGACCCAGTACTTC.